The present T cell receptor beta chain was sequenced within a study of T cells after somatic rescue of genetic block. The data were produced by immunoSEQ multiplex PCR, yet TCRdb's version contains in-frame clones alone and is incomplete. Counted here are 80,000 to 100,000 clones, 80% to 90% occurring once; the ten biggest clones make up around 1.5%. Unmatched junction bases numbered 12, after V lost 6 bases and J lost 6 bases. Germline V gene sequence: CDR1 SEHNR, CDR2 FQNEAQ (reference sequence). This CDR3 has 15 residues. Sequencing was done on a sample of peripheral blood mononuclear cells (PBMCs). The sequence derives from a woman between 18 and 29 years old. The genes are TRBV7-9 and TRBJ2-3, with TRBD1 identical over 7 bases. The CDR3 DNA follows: TGTGCCAGCAGAGCCGGGACAGAAAAAGGGGATACGCAGTATTTT. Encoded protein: CASRAGTEKGDTQYF.